This entry concerns a single T cell receptor (beta chain). This record belongs to a study of blood T cell repertoires in COVID-19. The overall study: Acute and convalescent COVID-19 specimens originated in the United States, Italy and Spain. Sources were T cells, B-cell-depleted T cells, or PBMCs; the material itself was cDNA or gDNA.

Trimming took 3 bases from V and 4 from J, leaving 12 bases between them. Germline V CDR1 and CDR2: MDHEN, SYDVKM. The CDR3 has 14 amino acids. Methods used by the authors: Amplification from reference gene primers served as the basis for estimated nucleated cell counts. TCRdb's copy holds only in-frame clones and misses some; the assay was immunoSEQ multiplex PCR. V and J calls and clone size are given by that table; D and trimming were obtained from the DNA. Of 130,000 to 150,000 clones listed, about 80% are singletons. This TCR was recovered from a human donor in a cohort sampled during active COVID-19. The specimen sequenced was peripheral blood. V usage is TRBV28 and J usage is TRBJ1-1, with D maybe TRBD1 (6 bases). The CDR3 DNA sequence: TGTGCCAGCAGTTTTAATCTAGGGGGCACTGAAGCTTTCTTT. It is translated as CASSFNLGGTEAFF.